What follows are 5 T cell receptor beta chains derived from one specimen sequenced in a study of blood T cell repertoires in COVID-19. Clones were sequenced by immunoSEQ multiplex PCR, and TCRdb holds only the in-frame ones, with some missing. The sample holds 300,000 to 450,000 clones; less than 85% are singletons and the top ten take approximately 3.6%. The sample was peripheral blood. The receptors were sampled from a woman aged 18-35 years with acute or convalescent COVID-19.

V is TRBV20-1 and J is TRBJ2-5; no clear D gene. The CDR3 contains 13 residues. Trimming cost V 3 bases and J 5 bases, with 13 bases left between them. From germline, CDR1 is DFQATT and CDR2 SNEGSKA (reference sequence). The CDR3 reads CSASLYGEETQYF. CDR3 in DNA: TGCAGTGCTAGTTTATATGGAGAGGAGACCCAGTACTTC.

The V gene is TRBV19, the J gene TRBJ1-3, with TRBD1 matching 8 bases. The V and J ends lost 3 bases and 7 bases, in that order; junction bases with no gene match: 11. The CDR3 runs 16 residues. Per germline, CDR1 LNHDA and CDR2 SQIVND (reference sequence). CDR3 bases: TGTGCCAGTAGTATTGGTGCGGGACAGGCAGTGAACACCATATATTTT. Translating gives CASSIGAGQAVNTIYF.

The CDR3 nucleotides read TGTGCCAGCAGCTCCCGGGACAGGACCTTGGTTCAGCCCCAGCATTTT. Translated: CASSSRDRTLVQPQHF. The chain links TRBV21-1 to TRBJ1-5; the DNA was not compared with TRBD1, the D call given in the table. TRBV21-1 is a pseudogene locus. The CDR3 totals 16 residues.

This clone appeared once. The chain employs TRBV5-1 and TRBJ2-7, with 11 bases that match TRBD1. The V gene end was trimmed by 4 bases and the J gene end by 4 bases; junction bases not matched to a gene: 7. The CDR3 is made up of 15 amino acids. In germline, CDR1 is SGHRS, CDR2 YFSETQ. This CDR3 reads CASSLGGTGGYEQYF. The CDR3, as DNA: TGCGCCAGCAGCCTGGGCGGGACAGGGGGTTACGAGCAGTACTTC.

The chain employs TRBV7-7 and TRBJ2-2; D is perhaps TRBD2 (6 bases). The V gene lost 2 bases and the J gene lost 3 bases, with 16 bases spanning the gap. Germline V lookup: CDR1 SSHAT, CDR2 FNYEAQ (reference sequence). This CDR3 is 17 amino acids long. CDR3 amino acids: CASSLNPQWGDTGELFF. The CDR3 DNA follows: TGTGCCAGCAGCTTAAATCCCCAATGGGGGGACACCGGGGAGCTGTTTTTT.